Listed here are 10 T cell receptor beta chains from one sample, sequenced in a study of cytomegalovirus exposure and HLA in healthy donors. 60 Vbeta and 13 Jbeta primers were used in PCR. Clones were read by immunoSEQ multiplex PCR, and TCRdb kept only the in-frame ones, dropping some. The repertoire has over 200,000 clones, around 89% of them found once; the top ten carry 1%. Sequencing was performed on PBMCs. The receptors were sampled from a woman under 30 in good health and CMV-seronegative.

This sequence joins TRBV28 and TRBJ2-2; TRBD1 matches at 7 bases. After removal of 3 bases from V and 6 bases from J, the junction contained 7 bases not matched to a gene. The germline gives CDR1 MDHEN, CDR2 SYDVKM. The CDR3 spans 15 residues. This CDR3 reads CASSFSQGIPGELFF. The CDR3 region has the DNA TGTGCCAGCAGTTTTTCACAGGGGATCCCCGGGGAGCTGTTTTTT.

The chain carries TRBV19 and TRBJ2-1, with 11 bases matching TRBD2. The CDR3 runs 14 residues. CDR1 and CDR2 (germline): LNHDA, SQIVND (reference sequence). V was clipped by 8 bases and J by 4 bases; unmatched bases: 4. The CDR3 nucleotides are TGTGCCAGTCGACTAGCGGGACTATACAATGAGCAGTTCTTC. Protein: CASRLAGLYNEQFF.

The J gene is TRBJ2-5, the V gene TRBV4-1; D gene unclear. The CDR3 has 11 residues. Germline V gene lookup returns CDR1 MGHRA and CDR2 YSYEKL. The V end lost 0 bases, the J end lost 11 bases, and 7 bases lay between the germline ends. CDR3 DNA sequence: TGCGCCAGCAGCCAAGAGTTCTTACAGTACTTC. This gives the protein CASSQEFLQYF.

The table lists this clone with a count of one. The rearrangement uses TRBV5-1 and TRBJ2-5, with D possibly being TRBD2 (6 bases). Germline values: CDR1 SGHRS, CDR2 YFSETQ. The CDR3 has 15 amino acids. Between the trimmed V and J ends, which lost 0 bases and 2 bases, there was a span of 11 bases. CDR3 loop: CASSLVVAAQETQYF. The CDR3 DNA reads as TGCGCCAGCAGCTTGGTAGTAGCGGCGCAAGAGACCCAGTACTTC.

The chain uses TRBV10-1 and TRBJ2-7; D might be TRBD1 (5 bases). V lost 0 bases to trimming and J lost 2 bases, with 14 bases between them. This CDR3 has 16 residues. CDR1 is WNHNN, CDR2 SYGVQD, per germline (reference sequence). This CDR3 reads CASSESKGRPPYEQYF. CDR3 nucleotide sequence: TGCGCCAGCAGTGAGTCCAAGGGGCGACCTCCCTACGAGCAGTACTTC.

CDR3 nucleotide sequence: TGTGCCAGCGGACTCGGGGGGCGCGAGCAGTACTTC. Protein sequence: CASGLGGREQYF. The chain uses TRBV5-6 and TRBJ2-7; possibly TRBD2 for D (7 bases). Trimming took off 7 bases at V and 6 bases at J, with 14 bases between the two ends. CDR1 and CDR2 from the germline V gene are SGHDT and YYEEEE. The CDR3 covers 12 residues.

J is TRBJ2-7 and V is TRBV5-1; D possibly corresponds to TRBD1 (6 bases). Germline V gene data show CDR1 as SGHRS and CDR2 as YFSETQ. The CDR3 is 14 amino acids. The V and J ends lost 5 bases and 6 bases respectively, with 18 bases between them. The CDR3 spells CASSSGQTGGEQYF. The CDR3 DNA sequence: TGCGCCAGCAGTTCGGGACAAACTGGCGGCGAGCAGTACTTC. Based on the CDR3 plus reference TRBV5-1 and TRBJ2-7, the full variable domain is KAGVTQTPRYLIKTRGQQVTLSCSPISGHRSVSWYQQTPGQGLQFLFEYFSETQRNKGNFPGRFSGRQFSNSRSEMNVSTLELGDSALYLCASSSGQTGGEQYFGPGTRLTVT.

The chain uses TRBV4-1 and TRBJ2-2, with 7 bases matching TRBD2. The CDR3 runs to 18 residues. CDR1 is MGHRA, CDR2 YSYEKL, per germline. J gave up 5 bases and V 2 bases, and 14 bases lay outside the gene matches. This CDR3 is CASSQKVLAREATGELFF. The CDR3, as DNA: TGCGCCAGCAGCCAAAAAGTACTAGCGAGAGAGGCGACCGGGGAGCTGTTTTTT.

This chain uses TRBV6-5 with TRBJ1-5; no reliable D call. This CDR3 contains 14 residues. Germline V lookup: CDR1 MNHEY, CDR2 SVGAGI. V was cut by 2 bases and J by 3 bases, with 8 bases left in between. The CDR3 sequence: CASSYVGYNQPQHF. CDR3 coding DNA: TGTGCCAGCAGTTACGTGGGCTACAATCAGCCCCAGCATTTT.

The chain carries TRBV19 and TRBJ2-6; D call uncertain. This CDR3 contains 15 residues. Germline V lookup: CDR1 LNHDA, CDR2 SQIVND (reference sequence). Trimming shortened V by 4 bases and J by 2 bases, and 9 bases separated the two germline ends. CDR3 sequence reads: CASSTEQAGANVLTF. The DNA of the CDR3 is TGTGCCAGTAGTACCGAGCAAGCTGGGGCCAACGTCCTGACTTTC.